One and the same sample provided the 14 T cell receptor beta chains below, sequenced in a study of T-cell memory formation after mild COVID-19 (dated by TCRdb to about 2021). Receptors were amplified or captured by 5' RACE. The data were produced on an Illumina NovaSeq 6000. Through fastp at Q25 and MiXCR, TCRdb rebuilt clones from the public reads, retaining in-frame beta chains. Records with the same CDR3 protein are collapsed into one entry carrying the most frequent genes and DNA. The sample contains 150,000 to 200,000 distinct CDR3 sequences, about 18% of them found a single time. Roughly 3.9% of the sample belongs to the ten largest clones. Sequenced: PBMCs or a T cell subset sorted from them (not recorded which). These receptors were obtained from a man aged 18 to 29 who had mild COVID-19 (a few samples of this study predate the infection). The sample titles of this study are shuffled in the database, so cell type and time point are left out; the donor was told from shared clones.

This rearrangement joins TRBV5-6 to TRBJ2-3, with D possibly matching TRBD2 (6 bases). Trimming pared 3 bases from V and 0 bases from J, leaving 8 bases between. CDR1 is SGHDT, CDR2 YYEEEE, per germline. The CDR3 runs to 14 residues. The CDR3 nucleotides are TGTGCCAGCAGCTGGGGACTTAGCACAGATACGCAGTATTTT. Translating gives CASSWGLSTDTQYF. Complete variable domain (other parts from reference TRBV5-6 and TRBJ2-3): DAGVTQSPTHLIKTRGQQVTLRCSPKSGHDTVSWYQQALGQGPQFIFQYYEEEERQRGNFPDRFSGHQFPNYSSELNVNALLLGDSALYLCASSWGLSTDTQYFGPGTRLTVL.

V gene TRBV5-5 combines with J gene TRBJ2-2; D is possibly TRBD1 or TRBD2 (5 bases each). CDR1 and CDR2 (germline): SGHKS, YYEKEE (reference sequence). V was shortened by 3 bases and J by 5 bases, with 17 bases between the two germline ends. The CDR3 is 16 amino acids. CDR3 bases: TGTGCCAGCAGCTCAACCGGGACGGAGACGACCGGGGAGCTGTTTTTT. It encodes CASSSTGTETTGELFF.

This chain joins TRBV24-1 and TRBJ2-5; either TRBD1 or TRBD2 may supply D (5 bases each). Germline values: CDR1 KGHDR, CDR2 SFDVKD. The length of the CDR3 is 14 residues. V lost 6 bases and J 0 bases, leaving 10 bases between the germline ends. The chain's CDR3 is CATSLGEYQETQYF. In DNA form, the CDR3 reads TGTGCCACCAGTCTGGGGGAGTACCAAGAGACCCAGTACTTC.

This clonotype has more than one count but fewer than ten. V gene TRBV7-2 combines with J gene TRBJ2-1, with 8 bases that match TRBD2. With V trimmed by 1 base and J by 2 bases, 7 bases remained unmatched. CDR1 is SGHTA and CDR2 is FQGNSA in the germline V gene. This CDR3 region has 17 residues. DNA for the CDR3: TGTGCCAGCAGCTTAGGTTGGCGGGGGGAGACCTACAATGAGCAGTTCTTC. Translating gives CASSLGWRGETYNEQFF.

This clonotype has only a few counts. The chain has TRBV4-2 and TRBJ2-2; the match to TRBD2 covers 7 bases. Germline-derived CDR1 and CDR2 are LGHNA and YNFKEQ. Trimming removed 0 bases from V and 1 base from J; junction bases left unmatched: 8. This CDR3 has 18 residues. CDR3 nucleotide sequence: TGTGCCAGCAGCCAAGAGGCGGCTGGCGGGGGGAACACCGGGGAGCTGTTTTTT. Its protein is CASSQEAAGGGNTGELFF.

The gene calls are TRBV7-2 and TRBJ2-2; TRBD1 agrees at 9 bases. V gave up 5 bases and J gave up 1 base; unmatched junction bases: 5. CDR3 size: 16 residues. In germline, CDR1 is SGHTA, CDR2 FQGNSA. In DNA form, the CDR3 reads TGTGCCAGCAGCCGACCGGACAGGGGGAACACCGGGGAGCTGTTTTTT. Translation: CASSRPDRGNTGELFF.

This clonotype was seen more than once but under ten times. A read error may produce the germline difference seen at one junction end. Here the CDR3 DNA reads TGTGCCAGCAGCGAAGGATCCAGTGGCTACACCTTC. This codes for CASSEGSSGYTF. The chain links TRBV2 to TRBJ1-2; D ambiguous. There are 12 residues in the CDR3. Germline-derived CDR1 and CDR2 are SNHLY and FYNNEI.

The chain uses TRBV12-3 or TRBV12-4 and TRBJ2-7; the match to TRBD2 covers 7 bases. Germline trimming cut 3 bases from V and 0 bases from J; bases unmatched to any gene: 5. The CDR3 spans 15 residues. This CDR3 reads CASSFRGESSYEQYF. The DNA for the CDR3 is TGTGCCAGCAGTTTTCGGGGGGAGAGCTCCTACGAGCAGTACTTC.

J is TRBJ1-5 and V is TRBV12-3 or TRBV12-4; no clear D. The CDR3 totals 13 residues. Between the trimmed V and J ends, which lost 0 bases and 6 bases, there was a span of 6 bases. CDR3 residues: CASSLANIQPQHF. Written as DNA, the CDR3 is TGTGCCAGCAGTTTAGCTAACATTCAGCCCCAGCATTTT.

This clonotype has more than one count but fewer than ten. The V gene is TRBV7-8, the J gene TRBJ1-6; unclear D gene. CDR1 is SGHVS, CDR2 FQNEAQ, per germline. There are 14 residues in the CDR3. Trimming stripped 5 bases from V and 5 bases from J, with 10 bases between. CDR3 residues: CASSPGRDNSPLHF. The CDR3 DNA reads TGTGCCAGCAGCCCTGGACGGGATAATTCACCCCTCCACTTT.

The sample holds a few counts of this clonotype. The chain joins TRBV4-1 to TRBJ2-7; D is unclear. The germline V gene encodes CDR1 MGHRA and CDR2 YSYEKL. The CDR3 consists of 16 residues. Trimming took 1 base from V and 0 from J, leaving 13 bases between them. Here the CDR3 reads CASSQVASPRSYEQYF. CDR3 nucleotide sequence: TGCGCCAGCAGCCAAGTGGCCAGTCCCCGCTCCTACGAGCAGTACTTC.

This clonotype was picked up a small number of times. The chain combines TRBV9 with TRBJ2-3; perhaps TRBD2 as D (6 bases). The germline V gene has CDR1 SGDLS and CDR2 YYNGEE. The CDR3 length is 17 residues. Trimming shortened V by 0 bases and J by 0 bases, and 14 bases separated the two germline ends. CDR3 nucleotide sequence: TGTGCCAGCAGCGTAGGTGGGGTGGCGGGGAGCACAGATACGCAGTATTTT. Protein product: CASSVGGVAGSTDTQYF.

This clonotype turned up a few times. The J gene is TRBJ2-7, the V gene TRBV29-1, with 9 bases matching TRBD1. The CDR3 has 13 residues. Germline trimming cut 2 bases from V and 3 bases from J; bases unmatched to any gene: 2. Germline V lookup: CDR1 SQVTM, CDR2 ANQGSEA. CDR3 protein: CSVERGQGYEQYF. The CDR3 nucleotides read TGCAGCGTTGAAAGGGGACAGGGCTACGAGCAGTACTTC.

This clonotype was counted only a few times. This chain connects TRBV2 to TRBJ2-1; D may be TRBD1 (5 bases). The CDR3 covers 12 residues. V gave up 3 bases and J gave up 10 bases, with 10 bases separating them. In germline, CDR1 is SNHLY, CDR2 FYNNEI. CDR3 DNA: TGTGCCAGCAGTGAGACGAAGGGGGAGCAGTTCTTC. Translating it yields CASSETKGEQFF.